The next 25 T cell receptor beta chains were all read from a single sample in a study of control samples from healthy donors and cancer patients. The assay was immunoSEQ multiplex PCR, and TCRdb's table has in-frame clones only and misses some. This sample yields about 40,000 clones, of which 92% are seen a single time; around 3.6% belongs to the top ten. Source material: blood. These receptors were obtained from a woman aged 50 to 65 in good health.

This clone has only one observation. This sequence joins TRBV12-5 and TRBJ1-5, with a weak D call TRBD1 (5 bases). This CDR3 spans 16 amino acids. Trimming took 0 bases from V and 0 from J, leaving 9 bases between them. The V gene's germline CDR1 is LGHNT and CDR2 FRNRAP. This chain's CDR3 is CASGLVRGFSNQPQHF. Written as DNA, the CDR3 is TGTGCTAGTGGTTTGGTGAGGGGCTTTAGCAATCAGCCCCAGCATTTT.

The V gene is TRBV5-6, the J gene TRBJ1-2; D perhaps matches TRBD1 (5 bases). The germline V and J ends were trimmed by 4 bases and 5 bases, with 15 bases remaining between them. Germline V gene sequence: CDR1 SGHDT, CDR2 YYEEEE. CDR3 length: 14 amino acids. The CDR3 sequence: CASSPEGRGYGYTF. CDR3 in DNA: TGTGCCAGCAGCCCCGAGGGACGGGGTTATGGCTACACCTTC.

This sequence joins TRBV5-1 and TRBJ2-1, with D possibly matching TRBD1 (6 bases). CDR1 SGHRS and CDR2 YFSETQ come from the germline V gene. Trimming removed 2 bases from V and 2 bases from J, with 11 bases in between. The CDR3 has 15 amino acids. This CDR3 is CASSFGDTTYNEQFF. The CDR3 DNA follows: TGCGCCAGCAGCTTTGGGGACACCACCTACAATGAGCAGTTCTTC.

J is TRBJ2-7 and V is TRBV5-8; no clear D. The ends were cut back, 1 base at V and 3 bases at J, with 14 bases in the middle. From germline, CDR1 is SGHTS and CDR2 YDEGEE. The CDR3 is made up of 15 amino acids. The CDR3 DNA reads TGTGCCAGCAGCTTGAATATCGGCGGTCTCTACGAGCAGTACTTC. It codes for CASSLNIGGLYEQYF.

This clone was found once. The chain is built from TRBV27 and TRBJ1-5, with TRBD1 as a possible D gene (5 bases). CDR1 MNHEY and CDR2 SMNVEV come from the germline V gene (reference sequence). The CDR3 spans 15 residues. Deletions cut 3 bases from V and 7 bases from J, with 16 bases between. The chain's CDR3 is CASSLTPGELQPQHF. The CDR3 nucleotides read TGTGCCAGCAGTTTGACCCCGGGGGAATTACAGCCCCAGCATTTT.

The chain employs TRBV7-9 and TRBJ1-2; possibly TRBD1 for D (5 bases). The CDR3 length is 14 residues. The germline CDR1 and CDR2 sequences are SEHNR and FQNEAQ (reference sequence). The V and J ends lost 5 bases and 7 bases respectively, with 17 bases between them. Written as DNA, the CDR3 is TGTGCCAGCAGCCTGGGACCTCCGGGCCCTGGCTACACCTTC. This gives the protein CASSLGPPGPGYTF.

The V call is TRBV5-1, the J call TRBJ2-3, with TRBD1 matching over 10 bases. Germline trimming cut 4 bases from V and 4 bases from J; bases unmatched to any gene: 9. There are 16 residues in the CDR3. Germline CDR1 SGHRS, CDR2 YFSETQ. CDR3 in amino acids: CASSQWGQGSADTQYF. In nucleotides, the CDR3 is TGCGCCAGCAGCCAGTGGGGACAGGGGTCCGCAGATACGCAGTATTTT. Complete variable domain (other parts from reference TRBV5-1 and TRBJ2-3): KAGVTQTPRYLIKTRGQQVTLSCSPISGHRSVSWYQQTPGQGLQFLFEYFSETQRNKGNFPGRFSGRQFSNSRSEMNVSTLELGDSALYLCASSQWGQGSADTQYFGPGTRLTVL.

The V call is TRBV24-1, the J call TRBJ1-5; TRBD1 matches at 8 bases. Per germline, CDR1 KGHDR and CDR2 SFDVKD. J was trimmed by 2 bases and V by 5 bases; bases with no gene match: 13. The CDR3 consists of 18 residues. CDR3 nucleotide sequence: TGTGCCACCAGTGCGCCGGGACAGGTAGGGGGTGGCAATCAGCCCCAGCATTTT. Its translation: CATSAPGQVGGGNQPQHF.

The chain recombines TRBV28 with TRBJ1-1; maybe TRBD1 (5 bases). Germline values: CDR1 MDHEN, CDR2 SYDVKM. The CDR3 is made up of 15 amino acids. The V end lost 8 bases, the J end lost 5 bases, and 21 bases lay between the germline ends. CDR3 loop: CASAGGAMRRTEAFF. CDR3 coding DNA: TGTGCCAGCGCGGGGGGTGCGATGCGGAGGACTGAAGCTTTCTTT.

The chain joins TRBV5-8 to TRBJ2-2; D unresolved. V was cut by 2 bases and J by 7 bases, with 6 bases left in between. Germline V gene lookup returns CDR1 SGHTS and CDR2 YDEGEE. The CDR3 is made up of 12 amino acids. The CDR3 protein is CASSLRNGELFF. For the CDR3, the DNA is TGTGCCAGCAGCTTAAGAAACGGGGAGCTGTTTTTT.

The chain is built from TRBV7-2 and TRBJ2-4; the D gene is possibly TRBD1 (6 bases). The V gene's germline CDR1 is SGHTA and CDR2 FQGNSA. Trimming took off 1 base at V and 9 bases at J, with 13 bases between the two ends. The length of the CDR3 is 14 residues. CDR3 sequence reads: CASSLVTGKGIQYF. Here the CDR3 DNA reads TGTGCCAGCAGCTTAGTGACAGGAAAGGGCATTCAGTACTTC.

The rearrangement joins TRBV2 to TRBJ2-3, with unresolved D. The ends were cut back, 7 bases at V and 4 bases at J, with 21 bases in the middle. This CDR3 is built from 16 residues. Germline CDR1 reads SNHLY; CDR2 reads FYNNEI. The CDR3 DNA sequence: TGTGCCAGCACCTCGCCCCCCTCTATAGTCCCAGATACGCAGTATTTT. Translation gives CASTSPPSIVPDTQYF.

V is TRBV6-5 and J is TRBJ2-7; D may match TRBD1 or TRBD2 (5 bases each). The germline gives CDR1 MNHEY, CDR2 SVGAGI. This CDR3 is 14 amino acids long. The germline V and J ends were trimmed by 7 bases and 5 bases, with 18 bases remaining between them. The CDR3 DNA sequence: TGTGCCAGCACTACAAAGGGACGGGGTCACGAGCAGTACTTC. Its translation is CASTTKGRGHEQYF.

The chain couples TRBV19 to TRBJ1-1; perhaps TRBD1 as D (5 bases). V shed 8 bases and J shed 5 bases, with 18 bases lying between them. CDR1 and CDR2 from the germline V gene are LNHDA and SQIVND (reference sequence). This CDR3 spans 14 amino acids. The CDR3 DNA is TGTGCCAGTGACTTCCAGGGAAGAGGGACTGAAGCTTTCTTT. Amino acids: CASDFQGRGTEAFF.

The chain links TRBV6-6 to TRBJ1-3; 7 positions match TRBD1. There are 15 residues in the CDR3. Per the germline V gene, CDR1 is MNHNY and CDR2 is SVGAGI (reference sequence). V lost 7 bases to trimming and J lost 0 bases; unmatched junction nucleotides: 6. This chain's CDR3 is CASKMTGISGNTIYF. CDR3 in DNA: TGTGCCAGCAAAATGACAGGGATCTCTGGAAACACCATATATTTT.

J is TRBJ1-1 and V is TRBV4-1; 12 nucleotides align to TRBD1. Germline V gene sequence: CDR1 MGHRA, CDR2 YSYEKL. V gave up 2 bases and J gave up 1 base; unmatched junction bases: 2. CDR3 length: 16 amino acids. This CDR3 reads CASSQKGQGANTEAFF. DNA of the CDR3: TGCGCCAGCAGCCAAAAGGGACAGGGGGCGAACACTGAAGCTTTCTTT.

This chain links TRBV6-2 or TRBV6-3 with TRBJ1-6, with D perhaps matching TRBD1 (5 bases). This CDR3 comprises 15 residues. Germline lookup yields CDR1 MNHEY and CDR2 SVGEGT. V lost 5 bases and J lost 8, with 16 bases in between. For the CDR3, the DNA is TGTGCCAGCAGTCCGCGCCAGGGCTTCTATTCACCCCTCCACTTT. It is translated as CASSPRQGFYSPLHF.

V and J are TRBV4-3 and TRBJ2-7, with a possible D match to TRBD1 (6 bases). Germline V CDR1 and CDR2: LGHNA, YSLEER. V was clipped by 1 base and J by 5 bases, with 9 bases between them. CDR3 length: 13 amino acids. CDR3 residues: CASSQGRGHEQYF. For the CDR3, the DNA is TGCGCCAGCAGCCAAGGCAGGGGCCACGAGCAGTACTTC.

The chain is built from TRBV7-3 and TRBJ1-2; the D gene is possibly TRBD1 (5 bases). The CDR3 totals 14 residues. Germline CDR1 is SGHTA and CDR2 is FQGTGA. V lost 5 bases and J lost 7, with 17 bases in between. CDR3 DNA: TGTGCCAGCAGCCCGACGGGGACCGGTGGTGGCTACACCTTC. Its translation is CASSPTGTGGGYTF.

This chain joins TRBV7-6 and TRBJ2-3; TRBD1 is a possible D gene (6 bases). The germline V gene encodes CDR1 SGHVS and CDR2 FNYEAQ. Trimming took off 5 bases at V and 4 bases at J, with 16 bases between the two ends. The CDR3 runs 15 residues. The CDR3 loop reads CASSNQEQGSDTQYF. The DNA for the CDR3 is TGTGCCAGCAGCAACCAGGAACAGGGATCAGATACGCAGTATTTT. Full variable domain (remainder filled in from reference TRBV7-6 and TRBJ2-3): GAGVSQSPRYKVTKRGQDVALRCDPISGHVSLYWYRQALGQGPEFLTYFNYEAQQDKSGLPNDRFSAERPEGSISTLTIQRTEQRDSAMYRCASSNQEQGSDTQYFGPGTRLTVL.

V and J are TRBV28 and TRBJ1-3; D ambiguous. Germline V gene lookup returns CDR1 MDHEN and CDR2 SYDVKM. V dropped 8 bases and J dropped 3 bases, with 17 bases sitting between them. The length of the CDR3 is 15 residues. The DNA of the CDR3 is TGTGCCAGCGGTAGGGTTCTACGAAGTGGAAACACCATATATTTT. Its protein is CASGRVLRSGNTIYF.

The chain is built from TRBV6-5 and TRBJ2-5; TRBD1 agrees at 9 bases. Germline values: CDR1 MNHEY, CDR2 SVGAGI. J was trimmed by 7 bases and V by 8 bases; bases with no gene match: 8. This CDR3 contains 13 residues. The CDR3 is CASARQGVVTQYF. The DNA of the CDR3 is TGTGCCAGCGCAAGACAGGGGGTTGTGACCCAGTACTTC.

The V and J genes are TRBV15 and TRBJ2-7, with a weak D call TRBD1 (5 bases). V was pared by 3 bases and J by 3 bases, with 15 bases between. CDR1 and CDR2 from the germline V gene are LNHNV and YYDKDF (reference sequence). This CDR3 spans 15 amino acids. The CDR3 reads CATSRRTSADYEQYF. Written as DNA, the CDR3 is TGTGCCACCAGCAGGAGGACAAGTGCGGACTACGAGCAGTACTTC. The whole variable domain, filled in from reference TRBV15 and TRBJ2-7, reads DAMVIQNPRYQVTQFGKPVTLSCSQTLNHNVMYWYQQKSSQAPKLLFHYYDKDFNNEADTPDNFQSRRPNTSFCFLDIRSPGLGDTAMYLCATSRRTSADYEQYFGPGTRLTVT.

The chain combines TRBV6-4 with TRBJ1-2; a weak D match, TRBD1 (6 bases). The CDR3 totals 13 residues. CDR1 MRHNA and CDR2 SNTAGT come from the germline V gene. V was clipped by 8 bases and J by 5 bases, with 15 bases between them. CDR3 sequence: CASSPETGYGYTF. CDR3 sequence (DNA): TGTGCCAGCTCCCCTGAGACAGGTTATGGCTACACCTTC.

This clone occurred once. In DNA, the CDR3 is TGTGCCACAAGCCGGGCCCGCAATGAGCAGTTCTTC. Protein sequence: CATSRARNEQFF. This chain joins TRBV13 and TRBJ2-1; D not resolved. The V end was cut by 10 bases, the J end by 6 bases, with 13 bases between. The CDR3 runs 12 residues. Germline V gives CDR1 PRHDT, CDR2 FYEKMQ (reference sequence).